The 10 T cell receptor beta chains below all came from one sample that was sequenced in a study of T cell repertoires in cytomegalovirus infection. A single record per CDR3 protein comes from TCRdb applying MiXCR to the reads. The sample has 700,000 to 900,000 distinct CDR3 sequences, 29% seen once. For these receptors, no antigen is known. The material was cultured CD8+ T cells from PBMCs, obtained from culture after CMV antigen stimulation. The receptors here all came from a human donor in good health (CMV status not recorded). Some clones in this sample may be carry-over from other donors' samples.

This clonotype was seen a handful of times. The chain couples TRBV2 to TRBJ2-1; D is possibly TRBD2 (6 bases). CDR3 length: 17 amino acids. CDR1 is SNHLY and CDR2 is FYNNEI in the germline V gene. Between the trimmed V and J ends, which lost 6 bases and 2 bases, there was a span of 20 bases. CDR3 region: CASSLPLTGRTYNEQFF. CDR3 sequence (DNA): TGTGCCAGCAGCCTCCCCCTAACGGGGAGGACCTACAATGAGCAGTTCTTC.

This clonotype was seen at least ten times. The rearrangement joins TRBV7-9 to TRBJ2-3; 12 nucleotides line up with TRBD2. CDR3 size: 16 residues. Per germline, CDR1 SEHNR and CDR2 FQNEAQ (reference sequence). The junction had 9 bases not matched to a gene; V was cut back by 5 bases and J by 6 bases. The CDR3 is CASSPRTSGARDTQYF. The DNA for the CDR3 is TGTGCCAGCAGCCCTAGGACTAGCGGGGCACGGGATACGCAGTATTTT.

The chain employs TRBV18 and TRBJ2-1; TRBD1 agrees at 10 bases. CDR1 is KGHSH and CDR2 is LQKENI in the germline V gene. V trimming: 5 bases; J trimming: 2 bases; junction bases outside the gene matches: 12. The CDR3 totals 18 residues. CDR3 DNA sequence: TGTGCCAGCTCATCTCCTCCCGGGACAGGGGTTACCTACAATGAGCAGTTCTTC. It codes for CASSSPPGTGVTYNEQFF. The full variable domain, in which reference TRBV18 and TRBJ2-1 provide the parts outside the CDR3, is NAGVMQNPRHLVRRRGQEARLRCSPMKGHSHVYWYRQLPEEGLKFMVYLQKENIIDESGMPKERFSAEFPKEGPSILRIQQVVRGDSAAYFCASSSPPGTGVTYNEQFFGPGTRLTVL.

The sample holds many counts of this clonotype. V is TRBV12-3 or TRBV12-4 and J is TRBJ2-3, with 7 bases lining up with TRBD2. The CDR3 is made up of 14 amino acids. V shed 8 bases and J 7 bases; nucleotides not matched to a gene: 12. The CDR3 DNA follows: TGTGCCAGCGGCGTGGCAGCGGGGAGGAATACGCAGTATTTT. Translated, it gives CASGVAAGRNTQYF.

This clonotype was detected only a few times. The chain is built from TRBV7-6 and TRBJ2-5, with D maybe TRBD2 (7 bases). V shed 4 bases and J shed 5 bases, with 26 bases lying between them. CDR1 SGHVS and CDR2 FNYEAQ come from the germline V gene. The CDR3 sequence is 18 residues long. The CDR3, as DNA: TGTGCCAGCAGCTCTTATCGGGTCTCGGCGGGGGCCAGGGAGACCCAGTACTTC. This translates into CASSSYRVSAGARETQYF.

This clonotype was picked up a small number of times. J is TRBJ2-1 and V is TRBV28, with TRBD1 identical over 7 bases. The germline V gene encodes CDR1 MDHEN and CDR2 SYDVKM. Trimming removed 6 bases from V and 5 bases from J; junction bases left unmatched: 4. The CDR3 totals 13 residues. The CDR3 protein is CASRGQLNNEQFF. In nucleotides, the CDR3 is TGTGCCAGCAGGGGACAGCTAAACAATGAGCAGTTCTTC.

The J gene is TRBJ2-1, the V gene TRBV18; a weak D match, TRBD1 (5 bases). There are 17 residues in the CDR3. V lost 2 bases and J 6 bases, leaving 20 bases between the germline ends. Germline V gives CDR1 KGHSH, CDR2 LQKENI. As DNA, the CDR3 is TGTGCCAGCTCACCAATTAAGGGGCCCTCTCCGATCAATGAGCAGTTCTTC. Protein: CASSPIKGPSPINEQFF.

The rearrangement uses TRBV5-1 and TRBJ2-1; D remains unclear. The V gene lost 5 bases and the J gene lost 0 bases, with 9 bases spanning the gap. The germline V gene encodes CDR1 SGHRS and CDR2 YFSETQ. CDR3 length: 14 residues. CDR3 sequence reads: CASSQLGSYNEQFF. CDR3 DNA sequence: TGCGCCAGCAGTCAGCTAGGCTCCTACAATGAGCAGTTCTTC.

The DNA of the CDR3 is TGTGCCAGCAGCTCCGGACCAGGGAGCACAGATACGCAGTATTTT. It codes for CASSSGPGSTDTQYF. The J gene is TRBJ2-3, the V gene TRBV5-6; TRBD1 is a possible D gene (5 bases). The CDR3 is made up of 15 amino acids. Trimming removed 3 bases from V and 0 bases from J, with 11 bases in between. Per the germline V gene, CDR1 is SGHDT and CDR2 is YYEEEE.

On this clonotype: An end of the junction differs from the germline gene, which may be a read error. V usage is TRBV12-3 or TRBV12-4 and J usage is TRBJ1-2, with unresolved D. The CDR3 totals 15 residues. Here the CDR3 reads CASSSGRPGNYVYTF. CDR3 coding DNA: TGTGCCAGCAGTTCTGGGAGACCGGGTAACTATGTCTACACCTTC.